Listed here are 32 T cell receptor beta chains from one sample, sequenced in a study of identical twins. Each CDR3 protein gets one entry after TCRdb re-called the 5' RACE reads with MiXCR. The sample consists of roughly 700,000 distinct CDR3 sequences, over 8.5% of them appearing once. In addition, the sample was reused for a study of yellow fever vaccine responses in identical twins.

The sample comprised PBMCs. The receptors were sampled from a woman younger than 30 in good health.

This clonotype has a count of ten or more. The V and J genes are TRBV4-2 and TRBJ2-1; 8 nucleotides line up with TRBD1. Germline CDR1 and CDR2: LGHNA and YNFKEQ. The trim removed 1 base at V and 5 bases at J, leaving 4 bases unmatched. The CDR3 contains 15 residues. The CDR3 sequence: CASSQGQGPNNEQFF. The DNA for the CDR3 is TGTGCCAGCAGCCAAGGACAGGGGCCAAACAATGAGCAGTTCTTC.

This clonotype was counted at least ten times. The rearrangement joins TRBV6-2 or TRBV6-3 to TRBJ2-5, with D perhaps TRBD2 (5 bases). Per the germline V gene, CDR1 is MNHEY and CDR2 is SVGEGT. The CDR3 totals 13 residues. Trimming took 5 bases from V and 1 from J, leaving 8 bases between them. This chain's CDR3 is CASSTLGQETQYF. The CDR3 nucleotides are TGTGCCAGCAGTACACTAGGCCAAGAGACCCAGTACTTC.

This clonotype has more than one count but fewer than ten. The rearrangement uses TRBV5-5 and TRBJ2-5; tentatively, D is TRBD1 (6 bases). V lost 4 bases and J 5 bases, leaving 21 bases between the germline ends. CDR3 size: 16 residues. Germline V lookup: CDR1 SGHKS, CDR2 YYEKEE (reference sequence). DNA of the CDR3: TGTGCCAGCAGCCGCCCTCCCGTCAGGGGAGTGGAGACCCAGTACTTC. It codes for CASSRPPVRGVETQYF.

This clonotype was seen at least ten times. The gene calls are TRBV12-3 or TRBV12-4 and TRBJ2-6; no firm D call. The CDR3 sequence is 13 residues long. Trimming stripped 4 bases from V and 13 bases from J, with 14 bases between. The CDR3 DNA is TGTGCCAGCAGTTACACAGAGACCGCTGTCCTGACTTTC. Translating it yields CASSYTETAVLTF.

The rearrangement links TRBV12-3 or TRBV12-4 to TRBJ2-1; the D call may be TRBD1 or TRBD2 (6 bases each). The germline V and J ends were trimmed by 1 base and 8 bases, with 18 bases remaining between them. The CDR3 has 16 residues. The CDR3 sequence: CASSLGTGRYRHEQFF. DNA for the CDR3: TGTGCCAGCAGTTTAGGTACAGGGAGGTATAGGCATGAGCAGTTCTTC.

The J gene is TRBJ2-7, the V gene TRBV18; maybe TRBD2 (5 bases). Between the trimmed V and J ends, which lost 2 bases and 2 bases, there was a span of 16 bases. The length of the CDR3 is 16 residues. In germline, CDR1 is KGHSH, CDR2 LQKENI. CDR3 in DNA: TGTGCCAGCTCACCAAGAGATCCGGGGTTGGCCTACGAGCAGTACTTC. Translated: CASSPRDPGLAYEQYF.

The rearrangement links TRBV28 to TRBJ2-1; the D gene is possibly TRBD1 (5 bases). V lost 0 bases and J 12 bases, leaving 12 bases between the germline ends. The CDR3 loop spans 13 amino acids. Looked up from germline, CDR1 is MDHEN and CDR2 is SYDVKM. CDR3 nucleotide sequence: TGTGCCAGCAGTTTATGGGTAGGGGCCCTGCAGTTCTTC. Translating gives CASSLWVGALQFF.

At least ten counts were recorded for this clonotype. CDR3 protein: CASSLYPDIEAFF. The CDR3 bases are TGTGCCAGCAGTTTATATCCTGACATTGAAGCTTTCTTT. The chain links TRBV28 to TRBJ1-1; D unresolved. The V gene lost 1 base and the J gene lost 7 bases, with 10 bases spanning the gap. The germline gives CDR1 MDHEN, CDR2 SYDVKM. This CDR3 has 13 amino acids. The full variable domain, with the rest looked up from reference TRBV28 and TRBJ1-1, is DVKVTQSSRYLVKRTGEKVFLECVQDMDHENMFWYRQDPGLGLRLIYFSYDVKMKEKGDIPEGYSVSREKKERFSLILESASTNQTSMYLCASSLYPDIEAFFGQGTRLTVV.

This clonotype turned up a few times. The chain uses TRBV10-3 and TRBJ2-3, with 9 bases aligning to TRBD2. The J segment lost 4 bases and the V segment lost 4 bases, leaving 9 bases of the junction unmatched. Per germline, CDR1 ENHRY and CDR2 SYGVKD. This CDR3 has 16 residues. The CDR3 here is CAISGASGVPPDTQYF. Here the CDR3 DNA reads TGTGCCATCAGTGGGGCTAGCGGGGTGCCCCCAGATACGCAGTATTTT.

This clonotype was found many times. This chain uses TRBV5-1 with TRBJ2-7, with TRBD1 as a possible D gene (6 bases). Germline-derived CDR1 and CDR2 are SGHRS and YFSETQ. The CDR3 extends over 18 amino acids. Trimming pared 4 bases from V and 10 bases from J, leaving 33 bases between. The CDR3 loop reads CASSPRSDGDIEYVRQYF. DNA for the CDR3: TGCGCCAGCAGCCCTCGTTCGGACGGGGACATCGAATACGTCCGCCAGTACTTC.

The CDR3 protein is CSARGLAGGGEQYF. CDR3 nucleotide sequence: TGCAGCGCCCGCGGACTAGCGGGAGGAGGAGAGCAGTACTTC. The chain uses TRBV29-1 and TRBJ2-7, with 14 bases that match TRBD2. V was clipped by 7 bases and J by 7 bases; unmatched bases: 9. The CDR3 consists of 14 residues. Germline CDR1 and CDR2: SQVTM and ANQGSEA.

This clonotype has a handful of counts. V is TRBV4-2 and J is TRBJ2-7, with TRBD2 matching over 8 bases. Germline CDR1 LGHNA, CDR2 YNFKEQ. The CDR3 length is 14 residues. After removal of 1 base from V and 5 bases from J, the junction contained 4 bases not matched to a gene. CDR3 residues: CASSQGLRGDEQYF. The DNA of the CDR3 is TGTGCCAGCAGCCAAGGCTTGCGGGGGGACGAGCAGTACTTC.

This chain links TRBV4-3 with TRBJ2-5; D unclear. CDR1 is LGHNA and CDR2 is YSLEER in the germline V gene. Deletions cut 2 bases from V and 2 bases from J, with 15 bases between. This CDR3 spans 16 amino acids. The CDR3 sequence is CASSQSSVIVQETQYF. The CDR3 nucleotides read TGCGCCAGCAGCCAAAGCTCGGTAATTGTACAAGAGACCCAGTACTTC.

This clonotype came up many times. The V and J genes are TRBV5-1 and TRBJ2-2; D unresolved. In germline, CDR1 is SGHRS, CDR2 YFSETQ. V was pared by 1 base and J by 0 bases, with 10 bases between. The CDR3 runs to 16 residues. The DNA for the CDR3 is TGCGCCAGCAGCTTGTTAGGCAGGCCGAACACCGGGGAGCTGTTTTTT. This sequence encodes CASSLLGRPNTGELFF.

This clonotype was detected a few times. The V gene is TRBV2, the J gene TRBJ2-1, with 9 positions matching TRBD1. CDR3 length: 13 residues. Germline CDR1 and CDR2: SNHLY and FYNNEI. Unmatched junction bases numbered 4, after V lost 6 bases and J lost 7 bases. The CDR3 coding sequence is TGTGCCAGCAGGCACAGGGGGCTAAATGAGCAGTTCTTC. Protein sequence: CASRHRGLNEQFF.

This clonotype was observed at least ten times. The chain is built from TRBV6-5 and TRBJ2-1, with D possibly called TRBD1 or TRBD2 (5 bases each). The CDR3 extends over 14 amino acids. Trimming pared 4 bases from V and 7 bases from J, leaving 14 bases between. Germline loops: CDR1 MNHEY, CDR2 SVGAGI. CDR3 residues: CASSLRDPANEQFF. The CDR3 region has the DNA TGTGCCAGCAGTTTAAGGGACCCCGCTAATGAGCAGTTCTTC.

A few counts support this clonotype. This chain connects TRBV5-1 to TRBJ2-1, with 11 positions matching TRBD2. The CDR3 covers 18 residues. Germline V gene lookup returns CDR1 SGHRS and CDR2 YFSETQ. With 5 bases clipped from V and 0 bases from J, the junction kept 10 bases outside the gene matches. The CDR3 spells CASSTVAGGIGSYNEQFF. Here the CDR3 DNA reads TGCGCCAGCAGTACGGTAGCGGGGGGGATTGGCTCCTACAATGAGCAGTTCTTC.

The gene calls are TRBV20-1 and TRBJ1-4; the D gene is possibly TRBD1 (5 bases). The germline CDR1 and CDR2 sequences are DFQATT and SNEGSKA (reference sequence). With 5 bases removed from V and 10 bases from J, the gap between germline ends came to 20 bases. This CDR3 has 14 amino acids. This CDR3 is CSAPGTLGTGKLFF. CDR3 in DNA: TGCAGTGCTCCGGGGACCTTAGGTACAGGAAAACTGTTTTTT.

The chain uses TRBV29-1 and TRBJ2-1; 7 bases agree with TRBD1. The V gene's germline CDR1 is SQVTM and CDR2 ANQGSEA. V shed 7 bases and J 1 base; nucleotides not matched to a gene: 4. There are 13 residues in the CDR3. This CDR3 is CSEDRDSYNEQFF. CDR3 DNA: TGCAGCGAAGACAGGGATTCCTACAATGAGCAGTTCTTC.

The chain has TRBV3-1 and TRBJ1-1, with a possible D match to TRBD1 (6 bases). Germline CDR1 reads LGHDT; CDR2 reads YNNKEL (reference sequence). The CDR3 extends over 14 amino acids. The V gene lost 2 bases and the J gene lost 3 bases, with 10 bases spanning the gap. CDR3 loop: CASSQTGSDTEAFF. In DNA form, the CDR3 reads TGTGCCAGCAGCCAAACAGGGTCGGACACTGAAGCTTTCTTT.

This clonotype was seen repeatedly, ten times or more. This sequence joins TRBV25-1 and TRBJ1-1, with D unclear. Germline assignment: CDR1 MGHDK and CDR2 SYGVNS. This CDR3 is 15 amino acids long. Trimming stripped 3 bases from V and 1 base from J, with 12 bases between. The CDR3 region is CASSEVDLWNTEAFF. The CDR3 DNA is TGTGCCAGCAGTGAGGTTGATCTCTGGAACACTGAAGCTTTCTTT.

This clonotype was detected a few times. This chain connects TRBV6-2 or TRBV6-3 to TRBJ2-1; D call uncertain. CDR1 is MNHEY and CDR2 is SVGEGT in the germline V gene. The germline V and J ends were trimmed by 7 bases and 0 bases, with 16 bases remaining between them. The CDR3 covers 16 residues. CDR3 in DNA: TGTGCCAGCACCGCCCATCCTGCGAGCTCCTACAATGAGCAGTTCTTC. It encodes CASTAHPASSYNEQFF.

This chain uses TRBV29-1 with TRBJ2-7, with 9 bases lining up with TRBD1. With V trimmed by 6 bases and J by 2 bases, 5 bases remained unmatched. The length of the CDR3 is 13 residues. CDR1 SQVTM and CDR2 ANQGSEA come from the germline V gene. The CDR3 region has the DNA TGCAGCGTCATCCGGGACAGGGCCTACGAGCAGTACTTC. Protein product: CSVIRDRAYEQYF.

This clonotype was counted only a few times. The chain recombines TRBV2 with TRBJ2-2, with D uncertain. CDR3 length: 14 amino acids. The V and J ends lost 8 bases and 0 bases respectively, with 10 bases between them. CDR1 is SNHLY, CDR2 FYNNEI, per germline. CDR3 loop: CASQLQANTGELFF. The CDR3, as DNA: TGTGCCAGCCAGCTCCAGGCGAACACCGGGGAGCTGTTTTTT.

This clonotype turned up a few times. The chain recombines TRBV5-4 with TRBJ2-1, with 9 bases identical to TRBD2. The V and J ends lost 1 base and 4 bases, in that order; junction bases with no gene match: 6. Germline-derived CDR1 and CDR2 are SGHNT and YYREEE (reference sequence). The length of the CDR3 is 16 residues. In DNA form, the CDR3 reads TGTGCCAGCAGCTTGTTGGGTAGCGGGGGATACAATGAGCAGTTCTTC. Translation: CASSLLGSGGYNEQFF.

The chain carries TRBV27 and TRBJ2-5; a possible D gene is TRBD1 (5 bases). The CDR3 covers 14 residues. V shed 1 base and J shed 5 bases, with 11 bases lying between them. Germline V gene data show CDR1 as MNHEY and CDR2 as SMNVEV (reference sequence). CDR3 bases: TGTGCCAGCAGTTTATTTGGGGCTTGGGAGACCCAGTACTTC. This translates into CASSLFGAWETQYF.

This clonotype was seen more than once but under ten times. The chain recombines TRBV6-6 with TRBJ2-7; no clear D. The CDR3 has 12 amino acids. Germline V CDR1 and CDR2: MNHNY, SVGAGI (reference sequence). V gave up 6 bases and J gave up 2 bases, with 8 bases separating them. CDR3 in DNA: TGTGCCAGCAGGGACGAGCCCTACGAGCAGTACTTC. Amino acids: CASRDEPYEQYF.

This chain joins TRBV27 and TRBJ2-7; TRBD1 or TRBD2 may be the D gene (6 bases each). Per the germline V gene, CDR1 is MNHEY and CDR2 is SMNVEV (reference sequence). CDR3 length: 15 residues. With 1 base removed from V and 5 bases from J, the gap between germline ends came to 15 bases. CDR3 amino acids: CASSLYTGTGDEQYF. The DNA for the CDR3 is TGTGCCAGCAGTTTATACACAGGGACGGGGGACGAGCAGTACTTC.

V usage is TRBV3-1 and J usage is TRBJ1-2, with 7 bases that match TRBD1. Per the germline V gene, CDR1 is LGHDT and CDR2 is YNNKEL (reference sequence). V was clipped by 5 bases and J by 4 bases; unmatched bases: 7. The CDR3 contains 14 residues. The CDR3 here is CASSFGQESYGYTF. CDR3 nucleotides: TGTGCCAGCAGCTTCGGACAGGAGTCCTATGGCTACACCTTC.

The rearrangement uses TRBV28 and TRBJ2-3; TRBD2 matches 11 bases. The ends lost 2 bases at V and 6 bases at J; junction bases unmatched: 10. CDR3 size: 17 residues. CDR1 and CDR2 (germline): MDHEN, SYDVKM. The DNA for the CDR3 is TGTGCCAGCAGTTTAGCCGGTCGACTAGCGGGGACCGATACGCAGTATTTT. It yields the protein CASSLAGRLAGTDTQYF.

This clonotype has ten or more counts. The rearrangement links TRBV29-1 to TRBJ2-5; D is unresolved. V was trimmed by 6 bases and J by 2 bases, leaving 22 bases between them. Germline CDR1 and CDR2: SQVTM and ANQGSEA. This CDR3 spans 16 amino acids. The CDR3 DNA is TGCAGCGTCATACCCCCTCGGTTTAGCAGACAAGAGACCCAGTACTTC. Translation gives CSVIPPRFSRQETQYF. Complete variable domain (other parts from reference TRBV29-1 and TRBJ2-5): SAVISQKPSRDICQRGTSLTIQCQVDSQVTMMFWYRQQPGQSLTLIATANQGSEATYESGFVIDKFPISRPNLTFSTLTVSNMSPEDSSIYLCSVIPPRFSRQETQYFGPGTRLLVL.

This clonotype was recorded a few times. The junction departs from the called germline gene at one end, perhaps through a read error. V gene TRBV20-1 combines with J gene TRBJ2-7; 11 nucleotides agree with TRBD2. This CDR3 is built from 13 residues. The germline CDR1 and CDR2 sequences are DFQATT and SNEGSKA (reference sequence). The CDR3 nucleotides are TGCAGTGCTAGAGTAAAAGGACTAGCGGGTGTTCACTTC. Amino acids: CSARVKGLAGVHF.